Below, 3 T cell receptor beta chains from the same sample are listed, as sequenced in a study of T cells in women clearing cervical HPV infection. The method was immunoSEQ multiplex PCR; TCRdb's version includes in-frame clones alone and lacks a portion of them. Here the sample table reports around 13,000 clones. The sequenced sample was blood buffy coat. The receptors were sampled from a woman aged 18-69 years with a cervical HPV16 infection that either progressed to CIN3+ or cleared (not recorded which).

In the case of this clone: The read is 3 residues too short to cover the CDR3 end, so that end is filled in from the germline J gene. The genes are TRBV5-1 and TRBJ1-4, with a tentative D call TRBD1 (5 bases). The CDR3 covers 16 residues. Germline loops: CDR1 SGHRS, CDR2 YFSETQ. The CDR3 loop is CASSLVPSSGANVLFF. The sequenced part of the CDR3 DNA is TGCGCCAGCAGCTTGGTCCCCAGCTCTGGGGCCAACGTA.

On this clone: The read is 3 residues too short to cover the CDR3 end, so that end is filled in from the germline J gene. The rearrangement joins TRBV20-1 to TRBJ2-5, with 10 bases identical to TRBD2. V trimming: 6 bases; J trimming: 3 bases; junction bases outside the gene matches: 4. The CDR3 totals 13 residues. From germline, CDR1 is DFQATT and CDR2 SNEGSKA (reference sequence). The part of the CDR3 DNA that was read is TGCAGTGCACTAGCGGGGAAGGAAGAGACC. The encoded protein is CSALAGKEET. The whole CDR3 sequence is CSALAGKEETQYF.

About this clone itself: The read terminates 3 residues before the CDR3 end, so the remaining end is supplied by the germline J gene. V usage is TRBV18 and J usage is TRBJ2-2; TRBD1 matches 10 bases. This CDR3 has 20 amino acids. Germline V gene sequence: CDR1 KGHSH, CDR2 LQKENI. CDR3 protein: CASSPPGTGVLFSGANVLFF. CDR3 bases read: TGTGCCAGCTCACCACCAGGGACAGGGGTCCTCTTCTCTGGGGCCAACGTG.